What follows are 7 T cell receptor beta chains derived from one specimen sequenced in a study of shared clonotypes between healthy human individuals. The assay was immunoSEQ multiplex PCR, and TCRdb's table has in-frame clones only and misses some. Of 2.3 million or so clones detected, approximately 95% appear once; the ten largest clones hold 0.39%. Sequenced: naive CD4+ T cells from PBMCs. Sample subset: CD45RA+ positively selected. These receptors were taken from a man younger than 35 in good health. Some clones in this sample may be carry-over from other donors' samples.

Concerning this clone: The same CDR3 is also encoded by other DNA sequences in this sample. The chain recombines TRBV5-1 with TRBJ2-3, with D hard to call. Germline values: CDR1 SGHRS, CDR2 YFSETQ. There are 14 residues in the CDR3. Trimming shortened V by 0 bases and J by 4 bases, and 9 bases separated the two germline ends. Here the CDR3 DNA reads TGCGCCAGCAGCTTGGGGCTCGCGGCAGATACGCAGTATTTT. This codes for CASSLGLAADTQYF.

This clone was seen a few times. Distinct nucleotide sequences in the sample also encode this CDR3. The CDR3 reads CAWSLDRVGQPQHF. The CDR3 DNA follows: TGTGCCTGGAGTTTGGACAGGGTGGGTCAGCCCCAGCATTTT. V and J are TRBV30 and TRBJ1-5; 8 bases map to TRBD1. V lost 2 bases, J lost 6 bases, and 6 bases stayed unmatched. In germline, CDR1 is GTSNPN, CDR2 SVGIG (reference sequence). This CDR3 spans 14 amino acids.

J is TRBJ2-7 and V is TRBV27; D assignment may be TRBD1 or TRBD2 (5 bases each). This CDR3 comprises 14 residues. The V end was cut by 5 bases, the J end by 2 bases, with 13 bases between. Germline loops: CDR1 MNHEY, CDR2 SMNVEV (reference sequence). The CDR3 reads CASSPRGDTYEQYF. The CDR3 DNA reads TGTGCCAGCAGTCCACGGGGCGACACCTACGAGCAGTACTTC.

The chain combines TRBV6-5 with TRBJ2-7; D remains unclear. CDR1 and CDR2 (germline): MNHEY, SVGAGI. The CDR3 sequence is 14 residues long. Trimming cost V 5 bases and J 2 bases, with 13 bases left between them. CDR3 in amino acids: CASSLLTATYEQYF. The CDR3, as DNA: TGTGCCAGCAGTCTCCTGACGGCTACCTACGAGCAGTACTTC.

The chain combines TRBV18 with TRBJ2-2, with 8 bases that match TRBD2. The CDR3 runs 16 residues. With V trimmed by 3 bases and J by 1 base, 4 bases remained unmatched. Germline V CDR1 and CDR2: KGHSH, LQKENI. For the CDR3, the DNA is TGTGCCAGCTCACCTCTGGGACTAGTGAACACCGGGGAGCTGTTTTTT. Amino acids: CASSPLGLVNTGELFF. The variable domain in full, completed from reference TRBV18 and TRBJ2-2, reads NAGVMQNPRHLVRRRGQEARLRCSPMKGHSHVYWYRQLPEEGLKFMVYLQKENIIDESGMPKERFSAEFPKEGPSILRIQQVVRGDSAAYFCASSPLGLVNTGELFFGEGSRLTVL.

The V and J genes are TRBV19 and TRBJ2-3, with TRBD2 identical over 11 bases. CDR1 LNHDA and CDR2 SQIVND come from the germline V gene (reference sequence). The CDR3 spans 15 residues. The V gene end was trimmed by 5 bases and the J gene end by 6 bases; junction bases not matched to a gene: 7. CDR3: CASSLLGLAEDTQYF. Written as DNA, the CDR3 is TGTGCCAGTAGTCTATTGGGACTAGCGGAGGATACGCAGTATTTT.

The V call is TRBV2, the J call TRBJ2-7, with unresolved D. V was trimmed by 7 bases and J by 2 bases, leaving 9 bases between them. This CDR3 region has 12 residues. In germline, CDR1 is SNHLY, CDR2 FYNNEI. CDR3 bases: TGTGCCAGCACCATGGAACCCTACGAGCAGTACTTC. Its protein is CASTMEPYEQYF.